A single sample gave rise to the 19 T cell receptor beta chains below, sequenced in a study of shared clonotypes between healthy human individuals. Some clones are missing from TCRdb's copy, which holds only in-frame ones; the method was immunoSEQ multiplex PCR. The sample shows 550,000 to 800,000 clones, around 67% of them seen only once. The sequenced sample consisted of memory CD4+ T cells sorted from blood. Noted subset: CD45RA-negative fraction. Receptors were obtained from a woman aged 30 to 39 in good health.

V is TRBV19 and J is TRBJ1-2; D call uncertain. The CDR3 covers 14 residues. The germline V gene has CDR1 LNHDA and CDR2 SQIVND (reference sequence). V was cut by 7 bases and J by 7 bases, with 19 bases left in between. The DNA for the CDR3 is TGTGCCAGTAAAGGGTTACGAGGCCCTAGTGGCTACACCTTC. This translates into CASKGLRGPSGYTF.

The V call is TRBV18, the J call TRBJ2-1; 8 nucleotides line up with TRBD1. V lost 2 bases to trimming and J lost 6 bases; unmatched junction nucleotides: 9. The CDR3 has 16 residues. Looked up from germline, CDR1 is KGHSH and CDR2 is LQKENI. CDR3 sequence reads: CASSPSSGQGLNEQFF. CDR3 bases: TGTGCCAGCTCACCATCTTCAGGACAGGGCCTCAATGAGCAGTTCTTC.

This CDR3 is CASSGAVGNIQYF. The DNA for the CDR3 is TGTGCCAGCAGTGGAGCGGTTGGAAACATTCAGTACTTC. The genes are TRBV2 and TRBJ2-4, with D perhaps TRBD2 (5 bases). Germline assignment: CDR1 SNHLY and CDR2 FYNNEI. Trimming took 4 bases from V and 6 from J, leaving 10 bases between them. The CDR3 totals 13 residues.

The chain has TRBV11-2 and TRBJ2-5; 9 bases are shared with TRBD2. CDR3 length: 16 amino acids. Unmatched junction bases numbered 12, after V lost 6 bases and J lost 4 bases. Per germline, CDR1 SGHAT and CDR2 FQNNGV. The CDR3 coding sequence is TGTGCCAGCAGACCGACTATAGCGGGAGTGGGAGAGACCCAGTACTTC. The encoded protein is CASRPTIAGVGETQYF.

This clone has only a few counts. The chain is built from TRBV28 and TRBJ1-2, with 7 bases lining up with TRBD1. CDR1 and CDR2 from the germline V gene are MDHEN and SYDVKM. The CDR3 totals 15 residues. V lost 2 bases and J lost 4; bases outside the gene matches: 7. CDR3 bases: TGTGCCAGCAGTTTAATCCAGGGGGAGGCCTATGGCTACACCTTC. The encoded protein is CASSLIQGEAYGYTF.

The chain links TRBV4-1 to TRBJ1-2, with D possibly matching TRBD1 (5 bases). The CDR3 is 12 residues long. V lost 0 bases and J 13 bases, leaving 12 bases between the germline ends. CDR1 is MGHRA, CDR2 YSYEKL, per germline. In DNA, the CDR3 is TGCGCCAGCAGCCAAGATGGGCAGGGCAGCACCTTC. Translated, it gives CASSQDGQGSTF.

This clone has a count of ten or more. This chain links TRBV11-2 with TRBJ2-7, with TRBD1 matching 8 bases. CDR3 length: 14 amino acids. Germline V gene lookup returns CDR1 SGHAT and CDR2 FQNNGV. After removal of 3 bases from V and 4 bases from J, the junction contained 5 bases not matched to a gene. CDR3 protein: CASSLTGVGYEQYF. The CDR3 coding sequence is TGTGCCAGCAGCTTGACAGGGGTAGGGTACGAGCAGTACTTC.

The chain employs TRBV28 and TRBJ2-7; 9 bases agree with TRBD1. Trimming took 0 bases from V and 3 from J; bases not matched to a gene: 3. This CDR3 region has 15 residues. Germline-derived CDR1 and CDR2 are MDHEN and SYDVKM. Written as DNA, the CDR3 is TGTGCCAGCAGTTTATGGGGACAGGGATTCTACGAGCAGTACTTC. Its translation is CASSLWGQGFYEQYF. Combining the CDR3 with reference TRBV28 and TRBJ2-7 gives the whole variable domain DVKVTQSSRYLVKRTGEKVFLECVQDMDHENMFWYRQDPGLGLRLIYFSYDVKMKEKGDIPEGYSVSREKKERFSLILESASTNQTSMYLCASSLWGQGFYEQYFGPGTRLTVT.

CDR3 amino acids: CASSLGRASTSTDTQYF. The CDR3 coding sequence is TGTGCCAGCAGTTTGGGAAGGGCTAGTACCAGCACAGATACGCAGTATTTT. V is TRBV27 and J is TRBJ2-3; D gene uncertain. The V gene lost 3 bases and the J gene lost 0 bases, with 16 bases spanning the gap. This CDR3 is 17 amino acids long. The germline gives CDR1 MNHEY, CDR2 SMNVEV (reference sequence).

This chain uses TRBV5-1 with TRBJ2-1; 13 nucleotides agree with TRBD2. Germline loops: CDR1 SGHRS, CDR2 YFSETQ. CDR3 length: 15 amino acids. Trimming cost V 5 bases and J 10 bases; bases outside gene matches: 9. The CDR3 nucleotides read TGCGCCAGCAGAAGAGGACTAGCGGGAGCACTAGAGCAGTTCTTC. This encodes CASRRGLAGALEQFF.

The chain combines TRBV10-3 with TRBJ2-7; no firm D call. In germline, CDR1 is ENHRY, CDR2 SYGVKD. The CDR3 length is 14 residues. V was clipped by 1 base and J by 0 bases, with 7 bases between them. CDR3 DNA: TGTGCCATCAGTGAGTTACCAAACTCCTACGAGCAGTACTTC. This translates into CAISELPNSYEQYF.

This clone was observed many times. V and J are TRBV11-2 and TRBJ2-2; 12 nucleotides line up with TRBD2. V trimming: 5 bases; J trimming: 4 bases; junction bases outside the gene matches: 8. The CDR3 is 17 amino acids. Germline loops: CDR1 SGHAT, CDR2 FQNNGV. The CDR3: CASSHRLAGETTGELFF. The CDR3, as DNA: TGTGCCAGCAGCCACCGACTAGCGGGAGAGACCACCGGGGAGCTGTTTTTT.

This clone occurred a few times. CDR3 loop: CASSLQLAGAGELFF. CDR3 nucleotide sequence: TGTGCCAGCAGCTTACAACTAGCTGGGGCCGGGGAGCTGTTTTTT. The V call is TRBV7-7, the J call TRBJ2-2; the D gene is possibly TRBD2 (6 bases). The CDR3 covers 15 residues. V dropped 2 bases and J dropped 6 bases, with 13 bases sitting between them. CDR1 and CDR2 from the germline V gene are SSHAT and FNYEAQ (reference sequence).

The chain employs TRBV30 and TRBJ2-1; the D gene is possibly TRBD2 (6 bases). The length of the CDR3 is 14 residues. The V end was cut by 2 bases, the J end by 8 bases, with 16 bases between. Germline assignment: CDR1 GTSNPN and CDR2 SVGIG (reference sequence). The CDR3, as DNA: TGTGCCTGGAGTCGTGGGCAGGGAGGCCATGAGCAGTTCTTC. Its protein product is CAWSRGQGGHEQFF.

The chain joins TRBV27 to TRBJ1-3; 7 nucleotides align to TRBD1. Looked up from germline, CDR1 is MNHEY and CDR2 is SMNVEV (reference sequence). V lost 4 bases and J lost 3; bases outside the gene matches: 9. The CDR3 has 16 amino acids. The CDR3 DNA follows: TGTGCCAGCAGTTCGTTGGCGACAGGGTATGGAAACACCATATATTTT. Its protein product is CASSSLATGYGNTIYF.

The V and J genes are TRBV28 and TRBJ1-1, with D hard to call. V was cut by 7 bases and J by 8 bases, with 20 bases left in between. Looked up from germline, CDR1 is MDHEN and CDR2 is SYDVKM. CDR3 length: 14 residues. DNA of the CDR3: TGTGCCAGCAATACTCTACCCCATGCGCTGGAAGCTTTCTTT. It codes for CASNTLPHALEAFF. The full variable domain, completed using reference TRBV28 and TRBJ1-1, is DVKVTQSSRYLVKRTGEKVFLECVQDMDHENMFWYRQDPGLGLRLIYFSYDVKMKEKGDIPEGYSVSREKKERFSLILESASTNQTSMYLCASNTLPHALEAFFGQGTRLTVV.

This chain links TRBV28 with TRBJ2-5; possible D gene TRBD2, 6 bases. The CDR3 is 15 residues long. Germline V gives CDR1 MDHEN, CDR2 SYDVKM. The V end lost 1 base, the J end lost 8 bases, and 17 bases lay between the germline ends. Written as DNA, the CDR3 is TGTGCCAGCAGTTTATTCACGGGGGAAAGGGAAACCCAGTACTTC. This encodes CASSLFTGERETQYF.

V gene TRBV19 combines with J gene TRBJ2-4; possibly TRBD1 for D (6 bases). Trimming shortened V by 3 bases and J by 9 bases, and 6 bases separated the two germline ends. The length of the CDR3 is 11 residues. Germline V gene data show CDR1 as LNHDA and CDR2 as SQIVND (reference sequence). This CDR3 is CASSIRGIQYF. DNA for the CDR3: TGTGCCAGTAGTATCAGGGGCATTCAGTACTTC. The full variable domain, its missing parts supplied by reference TRBV19 and TRBJ2-4, is DGGITQSPKYLFRKEGQNVTLSCEQNLNHDAMYWYRQDPGQGLRLIYYSQIVNDFQKGDIAEGYSVSREKKESFPLTVTSAQKNPTAFYLCASSIRGIQYFGAGTRLSVL.

The chain links TRBV6-1 to TRBJ2-1; no reliable D call. This CDR3 comprises 14 residues. The germline CDR1 and CDR2 sequences are MNHNS and SASEGT. V was shortened by 7 bases and J by 2 bases, with 12 bases between the two germline ends. The CDR3 loop is CASILGFTYNEQFF. CDR3 sequence (DNA): TGTGCCAGCATCCTGGGGTTCACCTACAATGAGCAGTTCTTC.